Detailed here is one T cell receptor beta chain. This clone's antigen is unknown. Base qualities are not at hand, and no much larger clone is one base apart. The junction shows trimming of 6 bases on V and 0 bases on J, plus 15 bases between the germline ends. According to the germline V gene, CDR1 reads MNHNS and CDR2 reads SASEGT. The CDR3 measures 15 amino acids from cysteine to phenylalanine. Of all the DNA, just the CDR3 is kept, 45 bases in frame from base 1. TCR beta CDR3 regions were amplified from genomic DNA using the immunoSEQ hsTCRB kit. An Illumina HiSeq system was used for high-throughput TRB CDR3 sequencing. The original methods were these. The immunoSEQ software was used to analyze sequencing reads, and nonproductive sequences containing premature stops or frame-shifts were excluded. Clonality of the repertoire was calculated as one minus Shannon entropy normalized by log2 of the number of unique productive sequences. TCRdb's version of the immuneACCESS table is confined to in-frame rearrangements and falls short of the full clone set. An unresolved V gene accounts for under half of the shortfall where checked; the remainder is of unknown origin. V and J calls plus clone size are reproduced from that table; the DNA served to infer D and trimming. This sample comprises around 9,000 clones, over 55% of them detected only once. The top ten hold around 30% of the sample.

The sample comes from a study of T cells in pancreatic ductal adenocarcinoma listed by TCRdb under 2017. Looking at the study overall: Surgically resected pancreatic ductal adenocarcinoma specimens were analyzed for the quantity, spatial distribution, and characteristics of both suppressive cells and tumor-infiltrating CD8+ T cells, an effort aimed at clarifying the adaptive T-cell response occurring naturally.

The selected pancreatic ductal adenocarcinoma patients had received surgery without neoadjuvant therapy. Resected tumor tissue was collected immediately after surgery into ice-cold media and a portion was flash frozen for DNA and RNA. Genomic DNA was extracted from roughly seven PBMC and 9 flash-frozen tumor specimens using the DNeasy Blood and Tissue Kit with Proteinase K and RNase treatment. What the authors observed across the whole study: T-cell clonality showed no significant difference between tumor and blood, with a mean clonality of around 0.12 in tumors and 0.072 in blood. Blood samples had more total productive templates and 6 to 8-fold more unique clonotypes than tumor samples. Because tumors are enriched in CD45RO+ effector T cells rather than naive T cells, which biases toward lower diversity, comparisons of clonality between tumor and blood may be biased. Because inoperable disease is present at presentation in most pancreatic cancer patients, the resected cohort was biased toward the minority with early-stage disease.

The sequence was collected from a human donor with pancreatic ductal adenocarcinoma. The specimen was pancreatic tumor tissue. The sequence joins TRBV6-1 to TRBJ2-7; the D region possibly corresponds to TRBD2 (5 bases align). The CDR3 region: CASRKLEGSSYEQYF. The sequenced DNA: TGTGCCAGCAGGAAGTTAGAGGGATCCTCCTACGAGCAGTACTTC.